Listed below are T cell receptor beta chains from one sample, sequenced in a study of blood T cells in healthy people across ages. TCRdb recomputed calls from the 5' RACE reads with MiXCR, one row per CDR3 protein. The data show under 800,000 distinct CDR3 sequences, roughly 44% seen once. Source material: blood. Source of these receptors: a woman aged 60-75 years in good health. Both conserved end residues are part of each CDR3. The order of the fields is D gene, clone size, V gene, J gene, CDR3 protein, CDR3 DNA. D genes are given only for firm matches. Rows may omit the clone size; those that give it use once, few, many or a size class.

D: TRBD2
size: few
V: TRBV7-6
J: TRBJ2-3
CDR3: CASSGTSGGPGGGTQYF
DNA: TGTGCCAGCAGCGGGACTAGCGGGGGCCCTGGGGGAGGAACGCAGTATTTT

D: -
size: -
V: TRBV20-1
J: TRBJ1-2
CDR3: CSARADSRGYTF
DNA: TGCAGTGCAAGGGCAGACTCTAGAGGCTACACCTTC

D: TRBD2
size: -
V: TRBV3-1
J: TRBJ2-1
CDR3: CASSQVASGRAMGSYNEQFF
DNA: TGTGCCAGCAGCCAAGTGGCTAGCGGGAGGGCCATGGGCTCCTACAATGAGCAGTTCTTC

D: TRBD2
size: -
V: TRBV28
J: TRBJ2-5
CDR3: CASSSPGGRYETQYF
DNA: TGTGCCAGCAGTTCCCCGGGAGGTCGGTACGAGACCCAGTACTTC

D: TRBD2
size: -
V: TRBV7-2
J: TRBJ2-1
CDR3: CASSRGLAPLETQFF
DNA: TGTGCCAGCAGCCGGGGACTAGCCCCTCTCGAGACCCAGTTCTTC

D: -
size: -
V: TRBV21-1
J: TRBJ2-1
CDR3: CASSPRDRPSYPTYEQFF
DNA: TGTGCCAGCAGCCCTCGGGACAGGCCGAGTTACCCTACCTACGAGCAGTTCTTC

D: -
size: few
V: TRBV4-2
J: TRBJ1-1
CDR3: CASSARRGVGTEAFF
DNA: TGTGCCAGCAGCGCTCGAAGGGGGGTCGGAACTGAAGCTTTCTTT

D: -
size: few
V: TRBV20-1
J: TRBJ1-5
CDR3: CSAARDTNQPQHF
DNA: TGCAGTGCTGCTCGGGACACCAATCAGCCCCAGCATTTT

D: TRBD1
size: -
V: TRBV19
J: TRBJ2-5
CDR3: CASSTTGVRGQETQYF
DNA: TGTGCCAGTAGTACGACAGGGGTACGTGGGCAAGAGACCCAGTACTTC

D: -
size: -
V: TRBV5-4
J: TRBJ2-5
CDR3: CASSLSVGLGAQETQYF
DNA: TGTGCCAGCAGCTTGTCCGTCGGGTTGGGAGCCCAAGAGACCCAGTACTTC

D: -
size: -
V: TRBV20-1
J: TRBJ2-5
CDR3: CSARDLSGGGLQETQYF
DNA: TGCAGTGCTAGAGACCTTTCGGGCGGTGGCCTCCAAGAGACCCAGTACTTC

D: -
size: -
V: TRBV12-3/TRBV12-4
J: TRBJ2-7
CDR3: CASSRGQNEQYF
DNA: TGTGCCAGCAGCCGAGGACAGAACGAGCAGTACTTC

D: TRBD2
size: -
V: TRBV7-2
J: TRBJ2-7
CDR3: CASSGLAGEYNEQYF
DNA: TGTGCCAGCAGCGGACTAGCGGGAGAATACAATGAGCAGTACTTC

D: TRBD2
size: -
V: TRBV11-3
J: TRBJ2-1
CDR3: CASSLEPGTNNEQFF
DNA: TGTGCCAGCAGCTTGGAACCCGGGACTAACAATGAGCAGTTCTTC

D: TRBD1
size: few
V: TRBV20-1
J: TRBJ1-4
CDR3: CSARDIGQAPRSGEKLFF
DNA: TGCAGTGCTAGAGATATCGGACAGGCTCCAAGATCGGGTGAAAAACTGTTTTTT

D: -
size: once
V: TRBV6-4
J: TRBJ2-1
CDR3: CASSDRESEQFF
DNA: TGTGCCAGCAGTGACCGTGAGAGTGAGCAGTTCTTC

D: -
size: -
V: TRBV29-1
J: TRBJ1-1
CDR3: CSVEVAPDTEAFF
DNA: TGCAGCGTTGAAGTGGCGCCGGACACTGAAGCTTTCTTT

D: -
size: -
V: TRBV29-1
J: TRBJ2-1
CDR3: CSVGVGVMSYNEQFF
DNA: TGCAGCGTTGGGGTGGGGGTTATGTCCTACAATGAGCAGTTCTTC

D: TRBD2
size: -
V: TRBV6-2/TRBV6-3
J: TRBJ2-7
CDR3: CASSWRTSGTTYEQYF
DNA: TGTGCCAGCAGCTGGAGGACTAGCGGGACCACCTACGAGCAGTACTTC

D: TRBD1
size: -
V: TRBV27
J: TRBJ2-6
CDR3: CASSGGTGSSGANVLTF
DNA: TGTGCCAGCAGTGGGGGGACAGGGAGCTCTGGGGCCAACGTCCTGACTTTC

D: TRBD2
size: -
V: TRBV6-1
J: TRBJ2-3
CDR3: CASSPGLAGYQSTDTQYF
DNA: TGTGCCAGCAGTCCCGGACTAGCGGGATACCAAAGCACAGATACGCAGTATTTT

D: -
size: -
V: TRBV12-3/TRBV12-4
J: TRBJ2-7
CDR3: CASILTQDSYEQYF
DNA: TGTGCCAGCATTTTAACGCAGGACTCCTACGAGCAGTACTTC

D: TRBD2
size: -
V: TRBV20-1
J: TRBJ2-7
CDR3: CSARGPTSGSYEQYF
DNA: TGCAGTGCTAGAGGTCCTACTAGCGGTTCCTACGAGCAGTACTTC

D: -
size: -
V: TRBV15
J: TRBJ1-4
CDR3: CATSISRGVGEKLFF
DNA: TGTGCCACCAGCATCAGCCGCGGGGTCGGTGAAAAACTGTTTTTT

D: TRBD2
size: -
V: TRBV4-3
J: TRBJ2-3
CDR3: CASSPRLASDTRTDTQYF
DNA: TGCGCCAGCAGCCCCAGACTAGCATCCGATACCCGCACAGATACGCAGTATTTT

D: TRBD1
size: -
V: TRBV29-1
J: TRBJ2-1
CDR3: CSVNRGYNEQFF
DNA: TGCAGCGTGAACAGGGGATACAATGAGCAGTTCTTC